These T cell receptor beta chains were read from a single sample in a study of blood T cell repertoires in COVID-19. Measured with immunoSEQ multiplex PCR; TCRdb has only the in-frame clones, and not every one. This table has 120,000 to 150,000 clones, 85% to 90% appearing once. Sequencing was done on a sample of peripheral blood. These receptors all come from a woman aged 40 to 49 with acute or convalescent COVID-19. Both conserved end residues are part of each CDR3. Each record gives: CDR3 length, J gene, D gene, clone size, V gene, CDR3 DNA, CDR3 protein. D genes are given only for firm matches. Clone size is stated in some rows and not others, as once, few, many or a class when expanded.

14 TRBJ1-3 . . TRBV2 TGTGCCAGCAGTGAGACAGGCTCTGGAAACACCATATATTTT CASSETGSGNTIYF
16 TRBJ2-1 . . TRBV7-3 TGTGCCAGCAGCTTAATGGGGGCTAGCGGAGGGGATGAGCAGTTCTTC CASSLMGASGGDEQFF
13 TRBJ1-2 TRBD1 . TRBV6-6 TGTGCCACCCGGACAGGGGTTTTCTATGGCTACACCTTC CATRTGVFYGYTF
15 TRBJ1-5 . . TRBV6-6 TGTGCCAGCAGTTATGGGGGCGAGAGCAATCAGCCCCAGCATTTT CASSYGGESNQPQHF
16 TRBJ2-1 . few TRBV4-1 TGCGCCAGCAGCCAAGTTGACTTACTCTCCTACAATGAGCAGTTCTTC CASSQVDLLSYNEQFF
15 TRBJ1-2 . . TRBV29-1 TGCAGCGTTGAAATGGGTGGCGGTCCTAACTATGGCTACACCTTC CSVEMGGGPNYGYTF
13 TRBJ1-6 . . TRBV7-9 TGTGCCAGCAACCAGGGGTGGAATTCACCCCTCCACTTT CASNQGWNSPLHF
14 TRBJ1-1 . . TRBV3-1/TRBV3-2 TGTGCCAGCAGCGAGAAGGCGGGGCTCACTGAAGCTTTCTTT CASSEKAGLTEAFF
17 TRBJ2-2 TRBD1 . TRBV28 TGTGCCAGCAGTTTCCCTGGACAGGGGGCGAATCCCGGGGAGCTGTTTTTT CASSFPGQGANPGELFF
15 TRBJ1-5 TRBD1 . TRBV15 TGTGCCACCAGGGAAGGGACAGGGAGCAATCAGCCCCAGCATTTT CATREGTGSNQPQHF
15 TRBJ2-7 TRBD2 . TRBV11-2 TGTGCCAGCAGCTTAGGCCCTAGCGGATACTACGAGCAGTACTTC CASSLGPSGYYEQYF
15 TRBJ2-3 . . TRBV7-2 TGTGCCAGCAGCTTAGGCGGGGTGGGCACAGATACGCAGTATTTT CASSLGGVGTDTQYF
13 TRBJ1-2 TRBD1 few TRBV18 TGTGCCAGCTCACGGACAGGGACTCTAAGCTACACCTTC CASSRTGTLSYTF
13 TRBJ1-1 . . TRBV5-6 TGTGCCAGCAGCTTGGATGACAGGCGGGAAGCTTTCTTT CASSLDDRREAFF
12 TRBJ1-2 . . TRBV18 TGTGCCAGCTCACCTTACCGCGAGGGCTACACCTTC CASSPYREGYTF
14 TRBJ2-1 TRBD2 . TRBV10-3 TGTGCCATCAGCTGGACTAGCGGCTACAATGAGCAGTTCTTC CAISWTSGYNEQFF
13 TRBJ2-1 TRBD2 . TRBV9 TGTGCCAGCAGCTCCGGGACTACAAACGAGCAGTTCTTC CASSSGTTNEQFF